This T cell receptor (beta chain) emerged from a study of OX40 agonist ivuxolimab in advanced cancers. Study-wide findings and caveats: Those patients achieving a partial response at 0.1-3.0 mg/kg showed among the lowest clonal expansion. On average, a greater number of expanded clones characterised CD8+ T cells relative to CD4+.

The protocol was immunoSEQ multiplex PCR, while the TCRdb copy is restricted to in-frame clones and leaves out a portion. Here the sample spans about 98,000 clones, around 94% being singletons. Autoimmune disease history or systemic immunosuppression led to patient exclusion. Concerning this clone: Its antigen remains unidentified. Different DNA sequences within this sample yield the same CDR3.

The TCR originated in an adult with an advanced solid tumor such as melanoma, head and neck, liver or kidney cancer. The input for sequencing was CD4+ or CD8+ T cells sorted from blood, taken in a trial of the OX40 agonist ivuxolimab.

The CDR3 nucleotides read TGTGCCTGGAACCAGGGGCACGGTCAGCCCCAGCATTTT. Its translation: CAWNQGHGQPQHF. The chain links TRBV30 to TRBJ1-5; a possible D gene is TRBD1 (6 bases). Trimming took off 4 bases at V and 6 bases at J, with 13 bases between the two ends. Per the germline V gene, CDR1 is GTSNPN and CDR2 is SVGIG (reference sequence). This CDR3 has 13 amino acids.